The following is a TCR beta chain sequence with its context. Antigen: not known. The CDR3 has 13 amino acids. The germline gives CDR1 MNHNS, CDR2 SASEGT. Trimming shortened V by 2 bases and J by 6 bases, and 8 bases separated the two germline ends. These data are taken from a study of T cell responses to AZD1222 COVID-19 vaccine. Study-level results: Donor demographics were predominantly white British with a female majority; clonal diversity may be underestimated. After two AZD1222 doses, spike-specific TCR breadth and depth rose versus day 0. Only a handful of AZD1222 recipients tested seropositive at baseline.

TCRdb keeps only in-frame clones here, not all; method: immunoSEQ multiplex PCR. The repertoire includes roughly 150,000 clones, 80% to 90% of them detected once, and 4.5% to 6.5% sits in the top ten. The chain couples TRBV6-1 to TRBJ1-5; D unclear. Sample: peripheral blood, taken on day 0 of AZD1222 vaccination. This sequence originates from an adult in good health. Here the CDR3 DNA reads TGTGCCAGCAGTGAACGAGGGAGTCAGCCCCAGCATTTT. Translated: CASSERGSQPQHF.